The 3 T cell receptor beta chains below come from one sample, sequenced in a study of CD8 T cells in ankylosing spondylitis. MiXCR, applied by TCRdb to the 5' RACE reads, yields one record per CDR3 protein. The sample includes under 300,000 distinct CDR3 sequences, approximately 12% seen only once; the top ten take less than 8%. Material for sequencing was blood, either unsorted or a sorted T cell fraction (not recorded which). The receptor source for this set is a male donor with ankylosing spondylitis or in good health (not recorded which).

The V gene is TRBV20-1, the J gene TRBJ1-2, with 7 bases aligning to TRBD1. The germline gives CDR1 DFQATT, CDR2 SNEGSKA (reference sequence). The V and J ends lost 3 bases and 4 bases, in that order; junction bases with no gene match: 8. The CDR3 contains 14 residues. The chain's CDR3 is CSASLTGDGYGYTF. DNA for the CDR3: TGCAGTGCTAGTTTAACAGGGGATGGCTATGGCTACACCTTC.

Ten or more counts support this clonotype. A junction end diverges from the germline sequence, so it may reflect a read error. The V gene is TRBV7-2, the J gene TRBJ2-1, with D possibly being TRBD1 (6 bases). The CDR3 loop spans 12 amino acids. Per the germline V gene, CDR1 is SGHTA and CDR2 is FQGNSA. The CDR3 loop is CASSLLLGQWVF. The CDR3 DNA sequence: TGTGCCAGCAGCTTACTTCTTGGACAGTGGGTCTTC.

The chain couples TRBV5-5 to TRBJ2-1; the match to TRBD1 covers 10 bases. The CDR3 covers 17 residues. V was pared by 5 bases and J by 2 bases, with 10 bases of the junction left unmatched. Looked up from germline, CDR1 is SGHKS and CDR2 is YYEKEE (reference sequence). The CDR3 loop reads CASRRFPGTGAYNEQFF. CDR3 DNA: TGTGCCAGCAGGCGATTCCCGGGGACAGGGGCCTACAATGAGCAGTTCTTC.